This T cell receptor (beta chain) derives from a study of T-cell memory formation after mild COVID-19. Study as a whole: Largely donor-specific sequence clusters came from a couple of donors.

Note on this clonotype: As yet, its antigen is unknown.

TCRdb fed the 5' RACE reads into MiXCR, producing one record per CDR3 protein. Of approximately 250,000 distinct CDR3 sequences listed, around 15% were seen once; the top ten hold around a fifth. Study-level results: Researchers could not confirm that second-wave clones peaking on day 37 targeted SARS-CoV-2. Cross-reactive memory apparently joined, as some responding clones appeared in pre-infection memory.

Input material: PBMCs or a T cell subset sorted from them (not recorded which). This TCR derives from a man aged 18 to 35 who had mild COVID-19 (a few samples of this study predate the infection). Cell type and time point are not known.

CDR3 sequence: CASSVGGWNTGELFF. The DNA of the CDR3 is TGTGCCAGCAGCGTAGGTGGGTGGAACACCGGGGAGCTGTTTTTT. The chain is built from TRBV9 and TRBJ2-2; the D is unclear. Germline CDR1 and CDR2: SGDLS and YYNGEE. V shed 0 bases and J shed 1 base, with 7 bases lying between them. This CDR3 comprises 15 residues.